The entry below describes one TCR beta chain. PCR employed 60 Vbeta and 13 Jbeta primers. TCRdb's table, derived via immunoSEQ multiplex PCR, lists solely in-frame clones and lacks some. The sample has over 100,000 clones, over 60% seen once. Donors likely had unrecorded immune exposures despite being nominally healthy when sampled. Trimming removed 5 bases from V and 4 bases from J; junction bases left unmatched: 9. The germline gives CDR1 MDHEN, CDR2 SYDVKM. The CDR3 spans 15 residues. These data belong to a study of cytomegalovirus exposure and HLA in healthy donors. V is TRBV28 and J is TRBJ2-7, with 9 bases matching TRBD2. Sequencing was done on a sample of PBMCs. This sequence originates from a male donor in good health and CMV-seropositive. CDR3 sequence reads: CASSHWTSVKYEQYF. CDR3 DNA sequence: TGTGCCAGCAGTCACTGGACTAGCGTGAAATACGAGCAGTACTTC.